The 20 T cell receptor beta chains given below trace back to one sample, sequenced in a study of human T cells and chemical hapten exposure. The sample's time point: patch test 3, about 24 weeks after DPC sensitization. The treatment is: therapeutic diphenylcyclopropenone sensitization with weekly scalp DPC. TCRdb itself ran the RACE reads through MiXCR, one entry per CDR3 protein. The sample yields around 130,000 distinct CDR3 sequences, about 11% seen once. The input for sequencing was whole blood, taken in connection with sensitization to the hapten diphenylcyclopropenone (DPC). The source of these receptors is a woman in her 50s with alopecia areata. Some clones in this sample may be carry-over from other donors' samples.

This rearrangement joins TRBV3-1 to TRBJ2-3; 8 bases are a match to TRBD2. J lost 1 base, V lost 6 bases, and 12 bases had no gene match. Germline assignment: CDR1 LGHDT and CDR2 YNNKEL (reference sequence). The CDR3 covers 17 residues. The CDR3: CASRGVFSGSRTDTQYF. CDR3 bases: TGTGCCAGCAGGGGAGTTTTCAGCGGGAGTCGCACAGATACGCAGTATTTT.

This chain links TRBV28 with TRBJ2-4, with D unclear. The CDR3 runs to 16 residues. CDR1 and CDR2 from the germline V gene are MDHEN and SYDVKM. V lost 5 bases to trimming and J lost 0 bases, with 14 bases between them. CDR3 nucleotide sequence: TGTGCCAGCAGTCCCCCCCCTCCTTCAGCCAAAAACATTCAGTACTTC. Protein product: CASSPPPPSAKNIQYF.

The chain uses TRBV29-1 and TRBJ2-2; 7 bases are a match to TRBD2. Germline values: CDR1 SQVTM, CDR2 ANQGSEA. V shed 7 bases, J shed 6 bases, and the junction held 8 bases outside the gene matches. The CDR3 runs to 13 residues. The CDR3 coding sequence is TGCAGCGCCTGGGGGGGAAACCCCGGGGAGCTGTTTTTT. This gives the protein CSAWGGNPGELFF.

The table lists this clonotype with a few counts. The rearrangement links TRBV20-1 to TRBJ2-5, with TRBD2 matching over 10 bases. CDR3 size: 14 residues. Germline CDR1 reads DFQATT; CDR2 reads SNEGSKA (reference sequence). V was clipped by 5 bases and J by 8 bases; unmatched bases: 11. The CDR3 DNA reads TGCAGTGCTCAACCGGGACTAGCGATATCAACCCAGTACTTC. Its translation: CSAQPGLAISTQYF.

In its sample, this clonotype was seen many times. The chain employs TRBV6-5 and TRBJ2-6; D is unresolved. The length of the CDR3 is 15 residues. The ends were cut back, 1 base at V and 0 bases at J, with 4 bases in the middle. In germline, CDR1 is MNHEY, CDR2 SVGAGI. Here the CDR3 DNA reads TGTGCCAGCAGTTACTTGAGCTCTGGGGCCAACGTCCTGACTTTC. It specifies CASSYLSSGANVLTF.

The chain is built from TRBV27 and TRBJ2-3, with TRBD2 identical over 10 bases. J was trimmed by 1 base and V by 5 bases; bases with no gene match: 12. CDR1 is MNHEY and CDR2 is SMNVEV in the germline V gene (reference sequence). This CDR3 spans 18 amino acids. In nucleotides, the CDR3 is TGTGCCAGCAGTCCCCAGGTCCGGACTAGCGGCCGCACAGATACGCAGTATTTT. Translating gives CASSPQVRTSGRTDTQYF.

This clonotype appeared a few times. The CDR3 DNA sequence: TGCGCCAGCAGCTTGGAGTCAGGGATTGGCACCGGGGAGCTGTTTTTT. Its protein product is CASSLESGIGTGELFF. J is TRBJ2-2 and V is TRBV5-1, with D perhaps matching TRBD1 (5 bases). The CDR3 runs 16 residues. Between the trimmed V and J ends, which lost 0 bases and 4 bases, there was a span of 13 bases. Germline V gene lookup returns CDR1 SGHRS and CDR2 YFSETQ.

This chain links TRBV4-2 with TRBJ2-1; 11 nucleotides align to TRBD1. The CDR3 sequence is 15 residues long. Germline lookup yields CDR1 LGHNA and CDR2 YNFKEQ. With 1 base clipped from V and 6 bases from J, the junction kept 2 bases outside the gene matches. Written as DNA, the CDR3 is TGTGCCAGCAGCCAAGCCGGGACAGGGGGCAATGAGCAGTTCTTC. This translates into CASSQAGTGGNEQFF.

This clonotype came up many times. This chain connects TRBV2 to TRBJ2-3; D remains ambiguous. Germline CDR1 is SNHLY and CDR2 is FYNNEI. V shed 2 bases and J shed 3 bases, with 6 bases lying between them. This CDR3 has 13 residues. CDR3 sequence reads: CASSEKSTDTQYF. The DNA for the CDR3 is TGTGCCAGCAGTGAAAAAAGTACAGATACGCAGTATTTT.

This clonotype has at least ten counts. V is TRBV29-1 and J is TRBJ1-2; D is uncertain. Trimming took off 6 bases at V and 2 bases at J, with 10 bases between the two ends. CDR1 is SQVTM, CDR2 ANQGSEA, per germline. The CDR3 totals 12 residues. CDR3 bases: TGCAGCGTCGTGACAACCAACTATGGCTACACCTTC. It codes for CSVVTTNYGYTF.

J is TRBJ2-3 and V is TRBV25-1, with D possibly being TRBD1 (5 bases). This CDR3 spans 13 amino acids. Trimming left V 3 bases short and J 5 bases short, with 9 bases between. Germline CDR1 is MGHDK and CDR2 is SYGVNS. The CDR3 protein is CASSEGPEDTQYF. The DNA of the CDR3 is TGTGCCAGCAGTGAGGGGCCCGAAGATACGCAGTATTTT.

V usage is TRBV9 and J usage is TRBJ1-6; no clear D gene. The CDR3 length is 15 residues. Trimming stripped 0 bases from V and 0 bases from J, with 4 bases between. The germline V gene has CDR1 SGDLS and CDR2 YYNGEE. CDR3 sequence: CASSVESSYNSPLHF. The CDR3 DNA is TGTGCCAGCAGCGTAGAGTCCTCCTATAATTCACCCCTCCACTTT.

At least ten counts were recorded for this clonotype. This rearrangement joins TRBV28 to TRBJ1-2; TRBD1 matches 8 bases. CDR1 is MDHEN, CDR2 SYDVKM, per germline. V shed 2 bases, J shed 8 bases, and the junction held 10 bases outside the gene matches. The length of the CDR3 is 15 residues. The CDR3: CASSLTPRTGTGYTF. Written as DNA, the CDR3 is TGTGCCAGCAGTTTAACCCCTAGGACAGGGACCGGCTACACCTTC.

For the CDR3, the DNA is TGCAGTGCTAGACCAACAAGGGGCCCCTACAATGAGCAGTTCTTC. Translation gives CSARPTRGPYNEQFF. The V call is TRBV20-1, the J call TRBJ2-1, with TRBD1 as a possible D gene (5 bases). Germline V gene lookup returns CDR1 DFQATT and CDR2 SNEGSKA (reference sequence). The CDR3 spans 15 residues. Trimming removed 2 bases at V and 2 bases at J, with 13 bases between.

The chain joins TRBV4-1 to TRBJ2-7, with a weak D call TRBD2 (6 bases). The CDR3 loop spans 15 amino acids. The germline gives CDR1 MGHRA, CDR2 YSYEKL. Deletions cut 4 bases from V and 2 bases from J, with 15 bases between. CDR3: CASSPAAGGAYEQYF. As DNA, the CDR3 is TGCGCCAGCAGCCCAGCCGCTGGCGGGGCCTACGAGCAGTACTTC.

In this sample, this clonotype turned up a few times. The rearrangement uses TRBV3-1 and TRBJ1-2; 7 bases line up with TRBD1. Per the germline V gene, CDR1 is LGHDT and CDR2 is YNNKEL (reference sequence). V shed 0 bases, J shed 1 base, and the junction held 8 bases outside the gene matches. This CDR3 comprises 17 residues. CDR3 residues: CASSQDIRDRVNYGYTF. As DNA, the CDR3 is TGTGCCAGCAGCCAAGACATCCGGGACAGAGTTAACTATGGCTACACCTTC.

This clonotype has more than one count but fewer than ten. This chain connects TRBV10-3 to TRBJ2-5; D gene ambiguous. The CDR3 spans 13 residues. The germline V gene encodes CDR1 ENHRY and CDR2 SYGVKD. Trimming removed 4 bases from V and 4 bases from J, with 10 bases in between. CDR3 sequence (DNA): TGTGCCATCAGTGTCAGCAGTGTAGAGACCCAGTACTTC. Protein sequence: CAISVSSVETQYF.

This rearrangement joins TRBV19 to TRBJ1-5; 9 bases align to TRBD1. The CDR3 runs to 17 residues. V trimming: 1 base; J trimming: 2 bases; junction bases outside the gene matches: 6. Germline V gives CDR1 LNHDA, CDR2 SQIVND (reference sequence). CDR3 region: CASSIVQGATGNQPQHF. CDR3 sequence (DNA): TGTGCCAGTAGTATAGTACAGGGGGCGACGGGCAATCAGCCCCAGCATTTT.

This clonotype appeared a few times. The gene calls are TRBV30 and TRBJ2-7; D remains ambiguous. The CDR3 loop spans 14 amino acids. The V gene's germline CDR1 is GTSNPN and CDR2 SVGIG (reference sequence). Trimming stripped 0 bases from V and 2 bases from J, with 11 bases between. CDR3 nucleotide sequence: TGTGCCTGGAGTGTACCGCGGAGAGCCTACGAGCAGTACTTC. Its protein product is CAWSVPRRAYEQYF.

This clonotype was found a few times. The V call is TRBV7-6, the J call TRBJ2-3, with TRBD1 identical over 9 bases. Per germline, CDR1 SGHVS and CDR2 FNYEAQ. V shed 5 bases, J shed 5 bases, and the junction held 5 bases outside the gene matches. The length of the CDR3 is 14 residues. This chain's CDR3 is CASSPGQGQDTQYF. The CDR3 bases are TGTGCCAGCAGCCCGGGACAGGGACAAGATACGCAGTATTTT.